The T cell receptor (beta chain) described here comes from a study of T cell changes during pregnancy in multiple sclerosis. This clone has a single count. With 5 bases removed from V and 4 bases from J, the gap between germline ends came to 11 bases. The CDR3 consists of 12 residues. CDR1 is SQVTM, CDR2 ANQGSEA, per germline. Clones were read by immunoSEQ multiplex PCR, and TCRdb kept only the in-frame ones, dropping some. The sample yields 85,000 to 100,000 clones, over 85% seen once. Material: peripheral blood, obtained after pregnancy. The chain joins TRBV29-1 to TRBJ1-2; D possibly corresponds to TRBD1 (6 bases). This TCR came from a female donor with multiple sclerosis, enrolled in a pregnancy study. CDR3 residues: CSVRQESYGYTF. CDR3 DNA: TGCAGCGTTCGACAGGAAAGCTATGGCTACACCTTC.